This T cell receptor beta chain was sequenced for a study of T cell responses to AZD1222 COVID-19 vaccine. Study context: Second doses were pooled across both intervals (about 4 or about 12 weeks). Broader study findings: Seropositive at baseline were only six or seven AZD1222 recipients.

A word on this clone: Antigen: not known.

Measured with immunoSEQ multiplex PCR; TCRdb has only the in-frame clones, and not every one. The sample yields tens of thousands of clones, roughly nine tenths seen once. Material: peripheral blood, obtained on day 0 of AZD1222 vaccination. This clonotype was sampled from an adult in good health.

This CDR3 is CASSFGTGGYGNTIYF. CDR3 sequence (DNA): TGTGCCAGCAGTTTTGGGACAGGGGGATACGGAAACACCATATATTTT. The rearrangement joins TRBV6-6 to TRBJ1-3; 11 bases fit TRBD1. J lost 4 bases, V lost 4 bases, and 6 bases had no gene match. The CDR3 spans 16 residues. In germline, CDR1 is MNHNY, CDR2 SVGAGI (reference sequence).